The clone carrying this TCR beta chain was recorded many times. The record originates from a study of T cells in Graves' hyperthyroidism and ophthalmopathy. Researchers took RNA transcripts and amplified the TCR beta CDR3 regions from them. The TCR CDR3 first-round RT-PCR relied on the HTBI primer set. TCRdb used MiXCR to reprocess the multiplex PCR reads, holding one entry per CDR3 protein. This table has approximately 600,000 distinct CDR3 sequences, 15% to 20% appearing once. Between the trimmed V and J ends, which lost 4 bases and 14 bases, there was a span of 22 bases. Germline lookup yields CDR1 SGHRS and CDR2 YFSETQ. CDR3 length: 15 amino acids.

The sequence derives from a woman aged 25 to 45 with Graves' hyperthyroidism. Material for sequencing was blood. V is TRBV5-1 and J is TRBJ1-6; a possible D gene is TRBD1 (5 bases). CDR3 region: CASSALRDGRGALHF. The CDR3 nucleotides are TGCGCCAGCAGCGCGCTTAGGGACGGACGAGGCGCCCTCCACTTT.